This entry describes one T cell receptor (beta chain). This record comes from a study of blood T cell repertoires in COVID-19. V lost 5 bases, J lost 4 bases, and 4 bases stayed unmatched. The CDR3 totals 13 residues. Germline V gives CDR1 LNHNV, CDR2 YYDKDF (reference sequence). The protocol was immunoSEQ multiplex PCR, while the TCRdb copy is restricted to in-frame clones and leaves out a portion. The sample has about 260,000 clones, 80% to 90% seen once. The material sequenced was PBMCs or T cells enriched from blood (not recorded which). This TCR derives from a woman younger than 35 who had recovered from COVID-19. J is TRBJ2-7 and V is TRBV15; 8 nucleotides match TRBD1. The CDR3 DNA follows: TGTGCCACCAGCGGGGGGACAGGTTACGAGCAGTACTTC. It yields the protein CATSGGTGYEQYF.